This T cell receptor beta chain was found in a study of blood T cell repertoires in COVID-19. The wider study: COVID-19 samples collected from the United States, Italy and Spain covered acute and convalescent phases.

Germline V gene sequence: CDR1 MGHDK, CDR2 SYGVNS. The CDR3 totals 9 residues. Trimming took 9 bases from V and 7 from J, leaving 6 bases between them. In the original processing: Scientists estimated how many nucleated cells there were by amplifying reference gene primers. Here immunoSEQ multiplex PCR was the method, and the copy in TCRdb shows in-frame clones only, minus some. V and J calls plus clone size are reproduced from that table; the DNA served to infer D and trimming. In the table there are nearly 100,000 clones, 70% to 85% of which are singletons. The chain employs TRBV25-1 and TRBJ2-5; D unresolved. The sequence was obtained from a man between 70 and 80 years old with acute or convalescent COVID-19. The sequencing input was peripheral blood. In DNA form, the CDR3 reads TGTGCCAGGTCGTGGACCCAGTACTTC. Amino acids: CARSWTQYF.